This T cell receptor (beta chain) originates from a study of T cell changes during pregnancy in multiple sclerosis. Measured with immunoSEQ multiplex PCR; TCRdb has only the in-frame clones, and not every one. The sample has around 92,000 clones, about 94% seen once. With 0 bases removed from V and 4 bases from J, the gap between germline ends came to 5 bases. The CDR3 runs to 13 residues. Germline V gene lookup returns CDR1 SGHVS and CDR2 FQNEAQ. The rearrangement joins TRBV7-8 to TRBJ2-3; D gene ambiguous. The source of this sequence is a female donor with multiple sclerosis, enrolled in a pregnancy study. Sequencing used peripheral blood, obtained in the third trimester of pregnancy. CDR3 nucleotides: TGTGCCAGCAGCTTAGCGGGCCCAGATACGCAGTATTTT. It translates to CASSLAGPDTQYF.